These T cell receptor beta chains were read from a single sample in a study of identical twins. TCRdb called the 5' RACE reads again in MiXCR, with one record for every CDR3 protein. The sample has 1.5 million to 2 million distinct CDR3 sequences, about 31% seen once. Source material: cord blood. The receptors come from a newborn girl in good health. The CDR3 runs from the conserved cysteine through the conserved F or W. Each record gives: clone size, D gene, J gene, V gene, CDR3 DNA, CDR3 protein. The D gene is left open where the match is weak. The size field is filled for only some rows; it gives once, few, many or a size class.

clone size: many
D gene: NA
J gene: TRBJ2-7
V gene: TRBV29-1
CDR3 DNA: TGCAGCGCTAAGAAGGGGTTCGGGACTCACTCCTACGAGCAGTACTTC
CDR3 protein: CSAKKGFGTHSYEQYF

clone size: few
D gene: TRBD2
J gene: TRBJ2-1
V gene: TRBV20-1
CDR3 DNA: TGCAGTGCTAGAGAACCGGGACTAGCGTCCGAGCAGTTCTTC
CDR3 protein: CSAREPGLASEQFF

clone size: NA
D gene: NA
J gene: TRBJ1-5
V gene: TRBV2
CDR3 DNA: TGTGCCAGCAGATACAGGGAATATAGCAATCAGCCCCAGCATTTT
CDR3 protein: CASRYREYSNQPQHF

clone size: many
D gene: NA
J gene: TRBJ1-2
V gene: TRBV25-1
CDR3 DNA: TGTGCCAGCAGTGATCCCGGTAACTATGGCTACACCTTC
CDR3 protein: CASSDPGNYGYTF

clone size: NA
D gene: NA
J gene: TRBJ2-3
V gene: TRBV29-1
CDR3 DNA: TGCAGCGACACAGATACGCAGTATTTT
CDR3 protein: CSDTDTQYF

clone size: NA
D gene: TRBD1
J gene: TRBJ1-1
V gene: TRBV10-3
CDR3 DNA: TGTGCCATCAGTCAGGGGGCTGGGGGGACTGAAGCTTTCTTT
CDR3 protein: CAISQGAGGTEAFF

clone size: few
D gene: TRBD2
J gene: TRBJ2-5
V gene: TRBV29-1
CDR3 DNA: TGCAGCGTTGAAAGGGCGGGGGTCCAAGAGACCCAGTACTTC
CDR3 protein: CSVERAGVQETQYF

clone size: few
D gene: TRBD2
J gene: TRBJ2-1
V gene: TRBV11-3
CDR3 DNA: TGTGCCAGCAGCTTACCAAGCGGGATAAGCGGAGAGCAGTTCTTC
CDR3 protein: CASSLPSGISGEQFF

clone size: many
D gene: NA
J gene: TRBJ2-7
V gene: TRBV28
CDR3 DNA: TGTGCCAGCAGTTTCCCAGGGAGCTCCTACGAGCAGTACTTC
CDR3 protein: CASSFPGSSYEQYF

clone size: NA
D gene: NA
J gene: TRBJ2-2
V gene: TRBV20-1
CDR3 DNA: TGCAGTGCTAAGATGGGCTTGGGCGGGGAGCTGTTTTTT
CDR3 protein: CSAKMGLGGELFF

clone size: NA
D gene: NA
J gene: TRBJ1-2
V gene: TRBV27
CDR3 DNA: TGTGCCAGCAGGGCGACAGCTAACTATGGCTACACCTTC
CDR3 protein: CASRATANYGYTF

clone size: NA
D gene: TRBD1
J gene: TRBJ2-7
V gene: TRBV29-1
CDR3 DNA: TGCAGCCTCGGACAGGGGGAGTTGTACAATGAGCAGTACTTC
CDR3 protein: CSLGQGELYNEQYF

clone size: NA
D gene: NA
J gene: TRBJ1-2
V gene: TRBV12-3/TRBV12-4
CDR3 DNA: TGTGCCAGCAGTTTATGGGGCCTGGCTCGCGGCTACACCTTC
CDR3 protein: CASSLWGLARGYTF

clone size: NA
D gene: TRBD1
J gene: TRBJ2-3
V gene: TRBV20-1
CDR3 DNA: TGCAGTGCTCAAGACAGGGGAACAGATACGCAGTATTTT
CDR3 protein: CSAQDRGTDTQYF

clone size: NA
D gene: NA
J gene: TRBJ2-7
V gene: TRBV20-1
CDR3 DNA: TGCAGTGCTACAGTGGCCAGCTCCCACGAGCAGTACTTC
CDR3 protein: CSATVASSHEQYF

clone size: NA
D gene: NA
J gene: TRBJ2-1
V gene: TRBV12-3/TRBV12-4
CDR3 DNA: TGTGCCAGCAGTGTGGCCTACCGGAGGGGTATACATGAGCAGTTCTTC
CDR3 protein: CASSVAYRRGIHEQFF

clone size: NA
D gene: NA
J gene: TRBJ2-7
V gene: TRBV7-2
CDR3 DNA: TGTGCCAGCAGCCCGAGGTTTTCACGCCACTACGAGCAGTACTTC
CDR3 protein: CASSPRFSRHYEQYF

clone size: NA
D gene: NA
J gene: TRBJ1-2
V gene: TRBV20-1
CDR3 DNA: TGCAGTGCTAGTCGACGTAACTATGGCTACACCTTC
CDR3 protein: CSASRRNYGYTF

clone size: few
D gene: NA
J gene: TRBJ2-2
V gene: TRBV29-1
CDR3 DNA: TGCAGCGTTGTAAACTTGAACACCGGGGAGCTGTTTTTT
CDR3 protein: CSVVNLNTGELFF

clone size: many
D gene: NA
J gene: TRBJ1-2
V gene: TRBV6-5
CDR3 DNA: TGTGCCACCCAAAAAGCTAACTATGGCTACACCTTC
CDR3 protein: CATQKANYGYTF

clone size: NA
D gene: NA
J gene: TRBJ2-7
V gene: TRBV10-3
CDR3 DNA: TGTGCCATCAGTGAACTCAGGGGGGGATACGAGCAGTACTTC
CDR3 protein: CAISELRGGYEQYF

clone size: many
D gene: NA
J gene: TRBJ2-1
V gene: TRBV5-1
CDR3 DNA: TGCGCCAGCAGCTTTGACGGGAACAATGAGCAGTTCTTC
CDR3 protein: CASSFDGNNEQFF

clone size: NA
D gene: TRBD1
J gene: TRBJ1-5
V gene: TRBV5-1
CDR3 DNA: TGCGCCAGCAGCTTGCCCGACGACAGGGACAGGGCGCTGAATCAGCCCCAGCATTTT
CDR3 protein: CASSLPDDRDRALNQPQHF

clone size: NA
D gene: TRBD1
J gene: TRBJ2-5
V gene: TRBV7-9
CDR3 DNA: TGTGCCAGCAGCTTACCCCCTCGGGACAGGGGGCAAGAGACCCAGTACTTC
CDR3 protein: CASSLPPRDRGQETQYF

clone size: once
D gene: NA
J gene: TRBJ2-7
V gene: TRBV20-1
CDR3 DNA: TGCAGTGCCTACTTGGAGCGAACCTACGAGCAGTACTTC
CDR3 protein: CSAYLERTYEQYF

clone size: NA
D gene: NA
J gene: TRBJ1-6
V gene: TRBV11-2
CDR3 DNA: TGTGCCAGCAGCTTAGGAGGGGTTTCACCCCTCCACTTT
CDR3 protein: CASSLGGVSPLHF

clone size: few
D gene: NA
J gene: TRBJ2-6
V gene: TRBV3-1
CDR3 DNA: TGTGCCAGCAGCGCCGGGAAAGGAGGGCGAGAATCTGGGGCCAACGTCCTGACTTTC
CDR3 protein: CASSAGKGGRESGANVLTF

clone size: NA
D gene: TRBD2
J gene: TRBJ2-7
V gene: TRBV12-3/TRBV12-4
CDR3 DNA: TGTGCCAGCAGTTACATGGGGGGGTCCCCCGACTACGAGCAGTACTTC
CDR3 protein: CASSYMGGSPDYEQYF

clone size: NA
D gene: TRBD1
J gene: TRBJ1-4
V gene: TRBV28
CDR3 DNA: TGTGCCAGCAGTTTGCGGGACAGCGCCTCGGGAACTAATGAAAAACTGTTTTTT
CDR3 protein: CASSLRDSASGTNEKLFF

clone size: few
D gene: TRBD1
J gene: TRBJ2-1
V gene: TRBV7-9
CDR3 DNA: TGTGCCAGCAGCGCCTACAGGGGGCCCCACAATGAGCAGTTCTTC
CDR3 protein: CASSAYRGPHNEQFF

clone size: few
D gene: TRBD1
J gene: TRBJ1-1
V gene: TRBV20-1
CDR3 DNA: TGCAGTGCTAGAGATAGTGGGACAGGGGGTATCACTGAAGCTTTCTTT
CDR3 protein: CSARDSGTGGITEAFF

clone size: few
D gene: TRBD2
J gene: TRBJ2-1
V gene: TRBV20-1
CDR3 DNA: TGCAGTGCTAGGGCCCTAGCGGCCAACAATGAGCAGTTCTTC
CDR3 protein: CSARALAANNEQFF

clone size: NA
D gene: NA
J gene: TRBJ2-7
V gene: TRBV4-1
CDR3 DNA: TGCGCCAGCAGCCAACGTATTGGTCCTAACTACGAGCAGTACTTC
CDR3 protein: CASSQRIGPNYEQYF

clone size: few
D gene: NA
J gene: TRBJ2-7
V gene: TRBV28
CDR3 DNA: TGTGCCAGCAGTGTTCAAGTTTTCCCCTACGAGCAGTACTTC
CDR3 protein: CASSVQVFPYEQYF

clone size: few
D gene: NA
J gene: TRBJ2-3
V gene: TRBV5-1
CDR3 DNA: TGCGCCAGCAGCTTGGCTCCGCGACGTCCTAGCACAGATACGCAGTATTTT
CDR3 protein: CASSLAPRRPSTDTQYF

clone size: NA
D gene: NA
J gene: TRBJ2-3
V gene: TRBV12-3/TRBV12-4
CDR3 DNA: TGTGCCAGCAAAAGGGTCTCCCAAGATACGCAGTATTTT
CDR3 protein: CASKRVSQDTQYF

clone size: NA
D gene: NA
J gene: TRBJ2-2
V gene: TRBV5-1
CDR3 DNA: TGCGCCAGCAAGCCTACGGGAATGGTAGCCGGGGAGCTGTTTTTT
CDR3 protein: CASKPTGMVAGELFF

clone size: many
D gene: NA
J gene: TRBJ2-7
V gene: TRBV12-3/TRBV12-4
CDR3 DNA: TGTGCCAGCAGCCTGGGACTCTTGAGCTCCTACGAGCAGTACTTC
CDR3 protein: CASSLGLLSSYEQYF

clone size: NA
D gene: NA
J gene: TRBJ1-1
V gene: TRBV28
CDR3 DNA: TGTGCCAGCAGTTTTCGGTGGCGGAACACTGAAGCTTTCTTT
CDR3 protein: CASSFRWRNTEAFF

clone size: few
D gene: TRBD2
J gene: TRBJ2-3
V gene: TRBV4-2
CDR3 DNA: TGTGCCAGCAGCCCCCGGGTAGCGGGGAGCACAGATACGCAGTATTTT
CDR3 protein: CASSPRVAGSTDTQYF

clone size: NA
D gene: TRBD2
J gene: TRBJ2-3
V gene: TRBV10-3
CDR3 DNA: TGTGCCATCAGCCGGACTAGCGGGCGTAGCACAGATACGCAGTATTTT
CDR3 protein: CAISRTSGRSTDTQYF

clone size: few
D gene: TRBD2
J gene: TRBJ2-1
V gene: TRBV7-9
CDR3 DNA: TGTGCCAGCAGCCGCCTCCGGAATAGCGGGGGTTACAATGAGCAGTTCTTC
CDR3 protein: CASSRLRNSGGYNEQFF

clone size: NA
D gene: NA
J gene: TRBJ1-5
V gene: TRBV7-8
CDR3 DNA: TGTGCCAGCAGCTTACGGGACCGGGCAGCCCAGCATTTT
CDR3 protein: CASSLRDRAAQHF

clone size: NA
D gene: NA
J gene: TRBJ2-7
V gene: TRBV5-1
CDR3 DNA: TGCGCCAGCAGTTCATCAGGACCCTACTACGAGCAGTACTTC
CDR3 protein: CASSSSGPYYEQYF

clone size: few
D gene: NA
J gene: TRBJ2-7
V gene: TRBV5-8
CDR3 DNA: TGTGCCAGCAGCTTGGACAGGGCCTACTACGAGCAGTACTTC
CDR3 protein: CASSLDRAYYEQYF

clone size: NA
D gene: NA
J gene: TRBJ1-5
V gene: TRBV20-1
CDR3 DNA: TGCAGTGCTAGAGCCTCAGACGCTGCATATAGCAATCAGCCCCAGCATTTT
CDR3 protein: CSARASDAAYSNQPQHF

clone size: NA
D gene: NA
J gene: TRBJ1-6
V gene: TRBV12-3/TRBV12-4
CDR3 DNA: TGTGCCAGCAACGCCGCCCCTTATTCACCCCTCCACTTT
CDR3 protein: CASNAAPYSPLHF

clone size: NA
D gene: TRBD1
J gene: TRBJ2-7
V gene: TRBV2
CDR3 DNA: TGTGCCAGCACCTTAACAGGGGTGGTCTACGAGCAGTACTTC
CDR3 protein: CASTLTGVVYEQYF

clone size: few
D gene: NA
J gene: TRBJ1-4
V gene: TRBV28
CDR3 DNA: TGTGCCAGCAGTTTTCCCGGACGGTCTAATGAAAAACTGTTTTTT
CDR3 protein: CASSFPGRSNEKLFF

clone size: NA
D gene: TRBD1
J gene: TRBJ1-2
V gene: TRBV9
CDR3 DNA: TGTGCCAGCAGCGGGACAGGGTGGATGTCGGAAGGCTACACCTTC
CDR3 protein: CASSGTGWMSEGYTF

clone size: NA
D gene: NA
J gene: TRBJ2-7
V gene: TRBV11-2
CDR3 DNA: TGTGCCAGCAGCTTCAAGGGGGACGGGGAGCAGTACTTC
CDR3 protein: CASSFKGDGEQYF

clone size: many
D gene: NA
J gene: TRBJ2-3
V gene: TRBV4-2
CDR3 DNA: TGTGCCAGCAGCCAGAACAGAGCAGATACGCAGTATTTT
CDR3 protein: CASSQNRADTQYF

clone size: few
D gene: TRBD1
J gene: TRBJ2-1
V gene: TRBV9
CDR3 DNA: TGTGCCAGCAAGACAGGGGACGGCAATGAGCAGTTCTTC
CDR3 protein: CASKTGDGNEQFF

clone size: few
D gene: NA
J gene: TRBJ2-3
V gene: TRBV18
CDR3 DNA: TGTGCCAGCTCACCACCGGGCGAAAGGGGAGATAGCACAGATACGCAGTATTTT
CDR3 protein: CASSPPGERGDSTDTQYF